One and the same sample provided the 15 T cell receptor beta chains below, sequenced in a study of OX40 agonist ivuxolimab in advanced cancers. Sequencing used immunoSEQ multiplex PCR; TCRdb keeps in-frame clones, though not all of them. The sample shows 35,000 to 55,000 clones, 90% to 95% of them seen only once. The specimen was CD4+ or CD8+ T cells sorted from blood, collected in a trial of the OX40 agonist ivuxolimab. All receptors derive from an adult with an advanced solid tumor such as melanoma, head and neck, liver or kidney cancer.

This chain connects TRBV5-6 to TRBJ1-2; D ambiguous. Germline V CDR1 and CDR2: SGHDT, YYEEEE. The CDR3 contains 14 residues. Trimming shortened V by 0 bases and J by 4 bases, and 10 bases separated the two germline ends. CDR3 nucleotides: TGTGCCAGCAGCTTGGAGGGCGGCTTCTATGGCTACACCTTC. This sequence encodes CASSLEGGFYGYTF.

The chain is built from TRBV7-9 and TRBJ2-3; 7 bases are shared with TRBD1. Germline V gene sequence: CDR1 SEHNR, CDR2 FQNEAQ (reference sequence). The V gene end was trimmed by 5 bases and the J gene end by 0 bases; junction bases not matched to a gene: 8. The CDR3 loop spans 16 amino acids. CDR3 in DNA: TGTGCCAGCAGCGGATTTGGGACAGACAGCACAGATACGCAGTATTTT. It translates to CASSGFGTDSTDTQYF.

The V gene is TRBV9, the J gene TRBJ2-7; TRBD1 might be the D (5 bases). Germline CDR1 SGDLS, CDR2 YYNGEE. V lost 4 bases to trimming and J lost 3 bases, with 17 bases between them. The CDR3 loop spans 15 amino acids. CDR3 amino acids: CASSPRGTGVYEQYF. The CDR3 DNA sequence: TGTGCCAGCAGCCCTAGGGGTACCGGTGTCTACGAGCAGTACTTC.

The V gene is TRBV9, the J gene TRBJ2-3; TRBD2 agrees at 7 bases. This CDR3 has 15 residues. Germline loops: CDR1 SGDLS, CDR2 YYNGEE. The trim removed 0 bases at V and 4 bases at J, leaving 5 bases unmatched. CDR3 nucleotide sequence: TGTGCCAGCAGCGTAGATGGGCTAGCGGCAGATACGCAGTATTTT. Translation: CASSVDGLAADTQYF.

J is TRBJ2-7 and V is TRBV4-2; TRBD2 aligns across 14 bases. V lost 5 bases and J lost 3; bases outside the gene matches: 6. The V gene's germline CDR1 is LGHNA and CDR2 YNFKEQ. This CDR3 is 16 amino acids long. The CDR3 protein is CASSEGLAGVGYEQYF. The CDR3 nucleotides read TGTGCCAGCAGCGAGGGACTAGCGGGAGTAGGCTACGAGCAGTACTTC.

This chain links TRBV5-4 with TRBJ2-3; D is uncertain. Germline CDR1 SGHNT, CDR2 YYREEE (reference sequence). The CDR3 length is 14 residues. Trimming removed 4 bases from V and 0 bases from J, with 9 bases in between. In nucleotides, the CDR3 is TGTGCCAGCAGCCCCTCCCGAAGCACAGATACGCAGTATTTT. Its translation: CASSPSRSTDTQYF.

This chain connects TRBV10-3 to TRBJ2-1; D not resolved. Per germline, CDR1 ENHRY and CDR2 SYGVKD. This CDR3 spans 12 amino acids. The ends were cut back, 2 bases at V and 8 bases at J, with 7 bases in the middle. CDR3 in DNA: TGTGCCATCAGTGAGGGATCCTATGAGCAGTTCTTC. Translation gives CAISEGSYEQFF.

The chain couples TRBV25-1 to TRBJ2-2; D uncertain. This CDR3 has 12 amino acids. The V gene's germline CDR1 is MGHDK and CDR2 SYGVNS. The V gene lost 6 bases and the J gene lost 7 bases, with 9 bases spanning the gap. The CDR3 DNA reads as TGTGCCAGCAGCCCCAGAGGCGGGGAGCTGTTTTTT. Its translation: CASSPRGGELFF.

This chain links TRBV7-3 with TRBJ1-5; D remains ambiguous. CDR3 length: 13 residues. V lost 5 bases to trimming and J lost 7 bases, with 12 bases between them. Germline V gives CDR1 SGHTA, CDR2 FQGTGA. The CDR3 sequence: CASSPRAGQPQHF. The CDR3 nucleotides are TGTGCCAGCAGCCCCCGAGCGGGCCAGCCCCAGCATTTT.

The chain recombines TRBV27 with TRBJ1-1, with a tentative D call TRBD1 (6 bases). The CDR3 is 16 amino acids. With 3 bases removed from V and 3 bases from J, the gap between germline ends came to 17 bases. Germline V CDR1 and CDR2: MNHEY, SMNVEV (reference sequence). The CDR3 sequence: CASSFRFRGGDTEAFF. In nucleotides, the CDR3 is TGTGCCAGCAGTTTTCGATTTAGGGGGGGTGACACTGAAGCTTTCTTT.

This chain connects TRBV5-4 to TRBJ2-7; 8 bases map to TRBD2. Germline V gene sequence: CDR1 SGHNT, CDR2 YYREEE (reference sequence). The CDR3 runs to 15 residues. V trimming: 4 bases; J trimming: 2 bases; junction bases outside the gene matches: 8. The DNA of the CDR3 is TGTGCCAGCAGCCTATCGACTAGCGCAACCTACGAGCAGTACTTC. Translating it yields CASSLSTSATYEQYF.

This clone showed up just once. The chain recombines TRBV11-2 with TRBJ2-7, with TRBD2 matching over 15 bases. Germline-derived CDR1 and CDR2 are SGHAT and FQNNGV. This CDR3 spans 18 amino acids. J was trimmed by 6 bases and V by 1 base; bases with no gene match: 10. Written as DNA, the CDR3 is TGTGCCAGCAGCTTAGGGTCCGGGACTAGCGGGAGGTCAAGCGAGCAGTACTTC. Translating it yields CASSLGSGTSGRSSEQYF.

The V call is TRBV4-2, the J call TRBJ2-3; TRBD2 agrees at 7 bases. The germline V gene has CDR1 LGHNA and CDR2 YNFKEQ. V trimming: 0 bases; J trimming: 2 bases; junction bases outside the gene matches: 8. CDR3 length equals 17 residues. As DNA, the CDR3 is TGTGCCAGCAGCCAAGATCGGCGACTAGCCTACACAGATACGCAGTATTTT. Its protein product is CASSQDRRLAYTDTQYF.

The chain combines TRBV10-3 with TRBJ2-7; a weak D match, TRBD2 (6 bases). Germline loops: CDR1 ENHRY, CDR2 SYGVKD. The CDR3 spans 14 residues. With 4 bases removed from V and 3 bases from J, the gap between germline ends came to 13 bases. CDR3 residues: CAISGGDRFYEQYF. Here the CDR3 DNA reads TGTGCCATCAGTGGGGGGGACCGATTCTACGAGCAGTACTTC.

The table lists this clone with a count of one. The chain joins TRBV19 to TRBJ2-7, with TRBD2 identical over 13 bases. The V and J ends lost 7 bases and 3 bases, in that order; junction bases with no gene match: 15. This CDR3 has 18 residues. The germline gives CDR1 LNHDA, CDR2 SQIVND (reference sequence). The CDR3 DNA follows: TGTGCCAGTAATATGATGCGACTAGCGGGAGGAGGAGACTACGAGCAGTACTTC. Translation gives CASNMMRLAGGGDYEQYF.